This T cell receptor beta chain was recorded in a study of shared clonotypes between healthy human individuals. Study-level information: With ages of 18 to 49, the donors were a couple of women and a few men. Broader study findings: For naive CD4 cells, 4% to 5% of clonotypes were shared across a few donors. Generation probabilities of non-shared clonotypes were lower (relative to those shared by all four donors).

CD45RO negativity and positive selection for CCR7 defined naive CD8 cells, a population that excluded terminally differentiated effector memory CD45RA+ cells. CDR1 SGHRS and CDR2 YFSETQ come from the germline V gene. This CDR3 spans 15 amino acids. Germline trimming cut 5 bases from V and 8 bases from J; bases unmatched to any gene: 13. Only in-frame clones appear in the TCRdb table, and some are missing; sequencing was by immunoSEQ multiplex PCR. Among fewer than 1 million clones listed, about 96% were seen once. A word on this clone: No antigen is known for it.

The material sequenced was naive CD8+ T cells sorted from blood. This sequence joins TRBV5-1 and TRBJ2-1, with 7 bases lining up with TRBD2. This receptor was obtained from a man aged 30-40 years in good health. CDR3 DNA sequence: TGCGCCAGCAGTCGTGGTGGGAGGGCCTTGGATGAGCAGTTCTTC. Translated, it gives CASSRGGRALDEQFF.